What follows are 15 T cell receptor beta chains derived from one specimen sequenced in a study of cytotoxic CD8 clonotypes in ibrutinib-treated CLL. Data came from immunoSEQ multiplex PCR; TCRdb stores just in-frame clones and leaves some out. Of nearly 100,000 clones listed, more than 75% are singletons. Sequencing used PBMCs, obtained after 12 months of ibrutinib treatment. These receptors all stem from a human donor with chronic lymphocytic leukemia.

Regarding this clone: Other nucleotide sequences from this sample produce the same CDR3. The V and J genes are TRBV7-9 and TRBJ1-3, with D perhaps matching TRBD1 (5 bases). The CDR3 is made up of 14 amino acids. Trimming took 5 bases from V and 2 from J, leaving 10 bases between them. Per germline, CDR1 SEHNR and CDR2 FQNEAQ (reference sequence). The CDR3 sequence is CASSPGTAGNTIYF. CDR3 sequence (DNA): TGTGCCAGCAGCCCTGGGACTGCTGGAAACACCATATATTTT.

The gene calls are TRBV9 and TRBJ1-2; possibly TRBD1 for D (5 bases). CDR1 and CDR2 from the germline V gene are SGDLS and YYNGEE. The CDR3 is 14 residues long. V was clipped by 3 bases and J by 4 bases, with 13 bases between them. The DNA of the CDR3 is TGTGCCAGCAGCGGAGGGGACCGAGGCTATGGCTACACCTTC. It is translated as CASSGGDRGYGYTF.

This clone was seen only once. V is TRBV5-1 and J is TRBJ2-7, with 8 nucleotides matching TRBD1. Germline assignment: CDR1 SGHRS and CDR2 YFSETQ. V shed 5 bases, J shed 1 base, and the junction held 11 bases outside the gene matches. The CDR3 extends over 16 amino acids. This CDR3 is CASREGTGSDSYEQYF. Here the CDR3 DNA reads TGCGCCAGCAGAGAAGGGACAGGAAGCGATTCCTACGAGCAGTACTTC.

The chain joins TRBV16 to TRBJ1-6; D gene unclear. The CDR3 spans 14 residues. Germline assignment: CDR1 KGHSY and CDR2 FQNENV. With 3 bases removed from V and 10 bases from J, the gap between germline ends came to 13 bases. The CDR3 protein is CASSHRVTGSPLHF. CDR3 bases: TGTGCCAGCAGCCATAGGGTGACGGGCTCACCCCTCCACTTT.

This chain connects TRBV5-1 to TRBJ2-7; D ambiguous. This CDR3 has 14 amino acids. Per germline, CDR1 SGHRS and CDR2 YFSETQ. Trimming removed 0 bases from V and 4 bases from J, with 11 bases in between. In DNA form, the CDR3 reads TGCGCCAGCAGCTTGGGTCCAGAGAGATACGAGCAGTACTTC. This sequence encodes CASSLGPERYEQYF.

This CDR3 reads CAWKPPSGGAKTQYF. CDR3 nucleotides: TGTGCCTGGAAACCCCCTAGCGGGGGGGCGAAGACCCAGTACTTC. The V gene is TRBV30, the J gene TRBJ2-5, with 12 bases matching TRBD2. V was pared by 4 bases and J by 6 bases, with 9 bases of the junction left unmatched. The CDR3 covers 15 residues. Germline V CDR1 and CDR2: GTSNPN, SVGIG (reference sequence).

The rearrangement uses TRBV28 and TRBJ1-1; no clear D. Between the trimmed V and J ends, which lost 3 bases and 1 base, there was a span of 6 bases. This CDR3 comprises 13 residues. CDR1 MDHEN and CDR2 SYDVKM come from the germline V gene. CDR3 in amino acids: CASSFGRNTEAFF. The CDR3 DNA sequence: TGTGCCAGCAGTTTTGGGAGGAACACTGAAGCTTTCTTT.

J is TRBJ2-2 and V is TRBV5-6; 9 nucleotides line up with TRBD1. This CDR3 is built from 15 residues. Unmatched junction bases numbered 2, after V lost 4 bases and J lost 1 base. Germline V gene data show CDR1 as SGHDT and CDR2 as YYEEEE. The DNA for the CDR3 is TGTGCCAGCAGCACGGGACAGGGGAACACCGGGGAGCTGTTTTTT. It yields the protein CASSTGQGNTGELFF.

This chain connects TRBV23-1 to TRBJ2-2; a weak D match, TRBD2 (6 bases). TRBV23-1 is an ORF; its function is uncertain. The V and J ends lost 4 bases and 4 bases respectively, with 28 bases between them. CDR3 length equals 20 residues. The CDR3 spells CASSPQSIEGRKRGTGELFF. For the CDR3, the DNA is TGCGCCAGCAGTCCCCAAAGTATCGAGGGGAGGAAACGCGGCACCGGGGAGCTGTTTTTT.

The chain employs TRBV11-3 and TRBJ2-5; 9 nucleotides line up with TRBD2. This CDR3 contains 15 residues. CDR1 SGHNT and CDR2 YENEEA come from the germline V gene. The junction had 9 bases not matched to a gene; V was cut back by 5 bases and J by 5 bases. CDR3 sequence reads: CASSPSGGQVETQYF. The CDR3 DNA reads TGTGCCAGCAGCCCGAGCGGGGGGCAAGTCGAGACCCAGTACTTC.

This clone was detected once. J is TRBJ2-2 and V is TRBV5-1; no clear D. The CDR3 is 14 amino acids. Trimming pared 6 bases from V and 2 bases from J, leaving 11 bases between. Germline V gives CDR1 SGHRS, CDR2 YFSETQ. The CDR3 DNA is TGCGCCAGCACCCAGCGAGTTAACACCGGGGAGCTGTTTTTT. Amino acid sequence: CASTQRVNTGELFF.

This chain links TRBV7-9 with TRBJ2-7; no reliable D call. Germline V gives CDR1 SEHNR, CDR2 FQNEAQ (reference sequence). Between the trimmed V and J ends, which lost 4 bases and 0 bases, there was a span of 7 bases. This CDR3 spans 13 amino acids. CDR3 bases: TGTGCCAGCAGCTCTCGAAACTCCTACGAGCAGTACTTC. This translates into CASSSRNSYEQYF.

CDR3 bases: TGTGCCAGCCTACCGGGACAGTCGACTGATTCACCCCTCCACTTT. Amino acids: CASLPGQSTDSPLHF. The chain links TRBV6-5 to TRBJ1-6; 7 bases are shared with TRBD1. The CDR3 consists of 15 residues. Trimming removed 8 bases from V and 8 bases from J; junction bases left unmatched: 12. Germline CDR1 is MNHEY and CDR2 is SVGAGI.

This chain uses TRBV6-1 with TRBJ1-2; 8 bases agree with TRBD1. With V trimmed by 2 bases and J by 8 bases, 13 bases remained unmatched. Germline lookup yields CDR1 MNHNS and CDR2 SASEGT. The CDR3 loop spans 16 amino acids. CDR3 region: CASSESRQGRGSGYTF. The DNA of the CDR3 is TGTGCCAGCAGTGAATCCCGACAGGGGAGGGGTTCAGGCTACACCTTC.

The V call is TRBV30, the J call TRBJ1-1, with 9 bases fitting TRBD1. The length of the CDR3 is 13 residues. Losses at the gene ends were 1 base for V and 4 bases for J; bases not matched to a gene: 1. Per the germline V gene, CDR1 is GTSNPN and CDR2 is SVGIG (reference sequence). The CDR3 DNA reads as TGTGCCTGGAGTGAGGACAGGGGCACTGAAGCTTTCTTT. It is translated as CAWSEDRGTEAFF.